Presented here are 4 T cell receptor beta chains from one specimen sequenced in a study of T cells in Graves' hyperthyroidism and ophthalmopathy. Amplified TCR beta CDR3 regions came from RNA transcripts. When the TCR CDR3 underwent first-round RT-PCR, the HTBI primer set was used. TCRdb re-derived calls from the multiplex PCR reads in MiXCR, one entry per CDR3 protein. The sample has around 760,000 distinct CDR3 sequences, 35% seen once; the top ten hold around a third. Sample: blood. The source of these receptors is a woman in her thirties or forties with Graves' hyperthyroidism.

Only a few counts were recorded for this clonotype. The J gene is TRBJ2-5, the V gene TRBV6-5; D not certain. The CDR3 runs 13 residues. Trimming took 2 bases from V and 5 from J, leaving 9 bases between them. Germline values: CDR1 MNHEY, CDR2 SVGAGI. This chain's CDR3 is CASSYGVWETQYF. In nucleotides, the CDR3 is TGTGCCAGCAGTTACGGTGTGTGGGAGACCCAGTACTTC.

This clonotype was picked up many times. J is TRBJ2-5 and V is TRBV20-1; 10 nucleotides line up with TRBD2. Per germline, CDR1 DFQATT and CDR2 SNEGSKA (reference sequence). The V segment lost 0 bases and the J segment 5 bases; nucleotides outside the gene matches: 6. The CDR3 has 15 amino acids. The CDR3 region is CSARDQRGGTETQYF. CDR3 coding DNA: TGCAGTGCTAGAGATCAGCGGGGGGGGACGGAGACCCAGTACTTC.

The CDR3 is CASAGRDYGYTF. CDR3 DNA: TGTGCCAGCGCCGGGCGGGACTATGGCTACACCTTC. The V call is TRBV6-1, the J call TRBJ1-2, with D unresolved. The V end lost 8 bases, the J end lost 3 bases, and 10 bases lay between the germline ends. The CDR3 consists of 12 residues. Germline CDR1 is MNHNS and CDR2 is SASEGT.

There are a few counts of this clonotype. V gene TRBV2 combines with J gene TRBJ2-3; maybe TRBD1 (6 bases). Germline CDR1 SNHLY, CDR2 FYNNEI. Between the trimmed V and J ends, which lost 6 bases and 4 bases, there was a span of 14 bases. The CDR3 consists of 14 residues. The CDR3 nucleotides are TGTGCCAGCAGGCTACAGGGTATGGCAGATACGCAGTATTTT. This encodes CASRLQGMADTQYF. Based on the CDR3 plus reference TRBV2 and TRBJ2-3, the full variable domain is EPEVTQTPSHQVTQMGQEVILRCVPISNHLYFYWYRQILGQKVEFLVSFYNNEISEKSEIFDDQFSVERPDGSNFTLKIRSTKLEDSAMYFCASRLQGMADTQYFGPGTRLTVL.